This TCR beta chain was recovered during a study of blood T cell repertoires in COVID-19 (dated by TCRdb to 2018 to 2020). For the wider study: Collaborator samples came from the United States, Italy and Spain and covered acute and convalescent phases of COVID-19. The sample metadata nearly always contained a de-identified subject ID, COVID-19 status, age in years and sex. Where HLA class I and class II types were available, the types were taken from metadata supplied by the sample provider, not from assay-based typing. The samples were drawn from the first 160 participants of the ongoing ImmuneRACE study and from under 1,500 subjects provided by 6 global collaborators. The material from the prospective study consisted of cDNA or gDNA derived from T cells, B-cell-depleted T cells, or PBMCs. Subjects who had been exposed to COVID-19, were actively infected with it, or had recovered from it provided the deeply sampled blood TCRbeta repertoires that made up the dataset. The repertoires were released in a freely available public database intended as a resource for research on the immune response to SARS-CoV-2.

The V end gives up 5 bases and the J end 1 base, leaving 4 bases in the junction not matched to a gene. From the cysteine through the phenylalanine, the CDR3 covers 14 amino acids. The kept DNA is CDR3 alone, 42 bases in frame from the first base. CDR1 SEHNR and CDR2 FQNEAQ were looked up in the germline V gene (reference sequence). As for this clone: The clone's antigen remains unknown. No much larger clone is present one base from it, and per-base qualities are unavailable.

One collaborating source in Seattle enrolled patients during active infection and followed them longitudinally through the course of disease. Collaborating institutions collected whole blood in K2EDTA tubes following their own protocols. For TCRbeta analysis, collaborators shipped samples in one of three forms: frozen whole blood, isolated PBMCs, or DNA extracted from either of those sample types. TCRbeta CDR3 regions were amplified from genomic DNA by means of the immunoSEQ Assay, a bias-controlled multiplex PCR. On the authors' methods: The number of nucleated cells in each sample was estimated from the amplification of reference gene primers within the assay. To quantify the absolute abundance of each unique TCRbeta CDR3 rearrangement, sequence reads were collapsed and filtered. For each sample, productive Simpson clonality was calculated as the square root of Simpson's diversity index over productive rearrangements. The table was pulled from immuneACCESS by TCRdb, which kept in-frame rearrangements only. Such tables lose some clones; where checked, under half of the loss comes from unresolved V genes, and the rest has no known cause. V and J calls and clone size follow that table, whereas D and trimming were derived from the DNA. The sample table lists fewer than 200,000 clones, around 92% of them with a count of one. In total, the top ten clones hold 4.5% to 5% of the sample.

Study-wide findings and limitations: The quantity of clinical and demographic metadata differed by source and by participant and was supplied without curation.

The source of this sequence is a young man with COVID-19, enrolled during active disease. Sequenced: peripheral blood. In this chain, TRBV7-9 is recombined with TRBJ2-7, with 8 junctional bases fitting TRBD1. The nucleotide sequence reads TGTGCCAGCAGCCTGGGACAGGCGTCCTACGAGCAGTACTTC. It translates to CASSLGQASYEQYF.